Below, 16 T cell receptor beta chains from the same sample are listed, as sequenced in a study of T cells in localized non-small cell lung cancer. The data were produced by immunoSEQ multiplex PCR, yet TCRdb's version contains in-frame clones alone and is incomplete. In the table there are around 25,000 clones, around four fifths of which are singletons. The material was peripheral blood, obtained before any cancer treatment. The source of these receptors is a woman aged 40-70 years with stage I lung adenocarcinoma.

The J gene is TRBJ2-2, the V gene TRBV6-6, with a weak D call TRBD2 (5 bases). In germline, CDR1 is MNHNY, CDR2 SVGAGI (reference sequence). The CDR3 extends over 14 amino acids. Between the trimmed V and J ends, which lost 7 bases and 5 bases, there was a span of 14 bases. The CDR3 sequence: CASKADSDTGELFF. As DNA, the CDR3 is TGTGCCAGCAAAGCGGACTCCGATACCGGGGAGCTGTTTTTT.

The V gene is TRBV4-1, the J gene TRBJ2-2; the D gene is possibly TRBD1 (6 bases). This CDR3 contains 15 residues. Deletions cut 0 bases from V and 1 base from J, with 6 bases between. Germline CDR1 is MGHRA and CDR2 is YSYEKL. The CDR3 spells CASSQEGGNTGELFF. The DNA for the CDR3 is TGCGCCAGCAGCCAAGAAGGGGGGAACACCGGGGAGCTGTTTTTT.

The DNA of the CDR3 is TGCGCCAGCAGCTTGGACTCTGGGGCCAACGTCCTGACTTTC. It codes for CASSLDSGANVLTF. The rearrangement uses TRBV5-1 and TRBJ2-6; no reliable D call. The CDR3 covers 14 residues. Germline V lookup: CDR1 SGHRS, CDR2 YFSETQ. V lost 0 bases, J lost 0 bases, and 1 base lay in between.

The V call is TRBV6-6, the J call TRBJ2-2; TRBD2 aligns across 13 bases. The CDR3 consists of 16 residues. Germline CDR1 and CDR2: MNHNY and SVGAGI (reference sequence). The V and J ends lost 6 bases and 0 bases, in that order; junction bases with no gene match: 1. CDR3 sequence: CASSTSGGANTGELFF. For the CDR3, the DNA is TGTGCCAGCAGCACTAGCGGGGGGGCGAACACCGGGGAGCTGTTTTTT.

CDR3 DNA: TGCAGCGTTGTCGCGTCTGAGACCCAGTACTTC. It codes for CSVVASETQYF. V gene TRBV29-1 combines with J gene TRBJ2-5; D is uncertain. Germline V gene data show CDR1 as SQVTM and CDR2 as ANQGSEA. The CDR3 sequence is 11 residues long. Trimming pared 4 bases from V and 5 bases from J, leaving 8 bases between.

The CDR3 sequence: CASSPDSTPGYGYTF. For the CDR3, the DNA is TGTGCCAGCAGTCCTGACAGCACCCCTGGGTATGGCTACACCTTC. This chain joins TRBV7-9 and TRBJ1-2; perhaps TRBD1 as D (5 bases). The CDR3 is 15 amino acids. The V and J ends lost 6 bases and 5 bases respectively, with 19 bases between them. Germline CDR1 SEHNR, CDR2 FQNEAQ (reference sequence).

For the CDR3, the DNA is TGTGCCAGCAGTTACAAGGGGGAGGGCACTGAAGCTTTCTTT. This sequence encodes CASSYKGEGTEAFF. This chain connects TRBV6-5 to TRBJ1-1, with D possibly being TRBD1 (6 bases). This CDR3 contains 14 residues. Trimming pared 2 bases from V and 4 bases from J, leaving 11 bases between. Germline lookup yields CDR1 MNHEY and CDR2 SVGAGI.

This sequence joins TRBV2 and TRBJ2-7; D perhaps matches TRBD2 (7 bases). CDR3 length equals 14 residues. V lost 6 bases to trimming and J lost 2 bases, with 14 bases between them. Germline V gene lookup returns CDR1 SNHLY and CDR2 FYNNEI. The CDR3 coding sequence is TGTGCCAGCAGGCGGGGGACAAGGGCCTACGAGCAGTACTTC. This translates into CASRRGTRAYEQYF.

The chain is built from TRBV29-1 and TRBJ1-1; D remains ambiguous. The length of the CDR3 is 11 residues. Germline V gives CDR1 SQVTM, CDR2 ANQGSEA. The CDR3 region has the DNA TGCGGCACCCGGGAGGAAACTGAAGCTTTCTTT. The encoded protein is CGTREETEAFF.

J is TRBJ1-5 and V is TRBV6-6, with TRBD1 as a possible D gene (5 bases). Trimming removed 6 bases at V and 4 bases at J, with 19 bases between. The CDR3 loop spans 16 amino acids. The V gene's germline CDR1 is MNHNY and CDR2 SVGAGI (reference sequence). This CDR3 is CASRDGRGQTNQPQHF. CDR3 nucleotides: TGTGCCAGCAGGGACGGGCGGGGCCAGACAAATCAGCCCCAGCATTTT.

The genes are TRBV5-1 and TRBJ2-1; no reliable D call. V lost 3 bases, J lost 3 bases, and 16 bases lay in between. Germline V gives CDR1 SGHRS, CDR2 YFSETQ. This CDR3 comprises 16 residues. The CDR3 DNA is TGCGCCAGCAGCTCCGGGTGGTACCTCATCTACAATGAGCAGTTCTTC. It translates to CASSSGWYLIYNEQFF.

The chain employs TRBV9 and TRBJ1-1; D not certain. Trimming cost V 3 bases and J 4 bases, with 16 bases left between them. Germline CDR1 SGDLS, CDR2 YYNGEE. The CDR3 has 15 amino acids. The CDR3 protein is CASSGRSGVGTEAFF. Here the CDR3 DNA reads TGTGCCAGCAGCGGCAGGTCCGGGGTGGGCACTGAAGCTTTCTTT.

This chain links TRBV6-6 with TRBJ1-5; D gene uncertain. Germline V gene data show CDR1 as MNHNY and CDR2 as SVGAGI (reference sequence). This CDR3 has 14 residues. Trimming shortened V by 5 bases and J by 11 bases, and 19 bases separated the two germline ends. The CDR3 loop reads CASSATREGTAQHF. The CDR3 DNA reads TGTGCCAGCAGTGCTACTCGGGAGGGAACGGCCCAGCATTTT.

The chain couples TRBV7-2 to TRBJ2-1; the match to TRBD1 covers 9 bases. In germline, CDR1 is SGHTA, CDR2 FQGNSA. V trimming: 3 bases; J trimming: 2 bases; junction bases outside the gene matches: 8. This CDR3 is built from 17 residues. The DNA for the CDR3 is TGTGCCAGCAGCTTCCCCGGGACAGGGAATACCTACAATGAGCAGTTCTTC. Translated: CASSFPGTGNTYNEQFF.

The chain couples TRBV6-5 to TRBJ1-1; TRBD1 is a possible D gene (6 bases). Per germline, CDR1 MNHEY and CDR2 SVGAGI. The length of the CDR3 is 11 residues. V lost 9 bases and J 3 bases, leaving 8 bases between the germline ends. For the CDR3, the DNA is TGTGCCAGTTACAGGGACACTGAAGCTTTCTTT. Its translation: CASYRDTEAFF.

The chain links TRBV7-9 to TRBJ1-2; 9 positions match TRBD1. V lost 3 bases, J lost 6 bases, and 11 bases stayed unmatched. This CDR3 is built from 16 residues. Looked up from germline, CDR1 is SEHNR and CDR2 is FQNEAQ (reference sequence). The CDR3 bases are TGTGCCAGCAGCTTGTCGGGGACAGGGTCGTTCGATGGCTACACCTTC. This gives the protein CASSLSGTGSFDGYTF. The whole variable domain, remainder taken from reference TRBV7-9 and TRBJ1-2, is DTGVSQNPRHKITKRGQNVTFRCDPISEHNRLYWYRQTLGQGPEFLTYFQNEAQLEKSRLLSDRFSAERPKGSFSTLEIQRTEQGDSAMYLCASSLSGTGSFDGYTFGSGTRLTVV.